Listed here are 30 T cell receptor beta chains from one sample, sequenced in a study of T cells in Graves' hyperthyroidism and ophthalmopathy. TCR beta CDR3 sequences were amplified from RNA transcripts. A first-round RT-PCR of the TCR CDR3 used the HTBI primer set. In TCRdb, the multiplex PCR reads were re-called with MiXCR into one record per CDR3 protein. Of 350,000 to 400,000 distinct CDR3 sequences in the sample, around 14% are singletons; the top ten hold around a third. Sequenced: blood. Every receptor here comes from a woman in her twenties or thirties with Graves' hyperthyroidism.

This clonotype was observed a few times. CDR3: CSARAGTGTWNEQFF. CDR3 sequence (DNA): TGCAGTGCTAGGGCCGGGACAGGGACCTGGAATGAGCAGTTCTTC. This chain links TRBV20-1 with TRBJ2-1, with 9 bases aligning to TRBD1. V trimming: 3 bases; J trimming: 7 bases; junction bases outside the gene matches: 10. The CDR3 spans 15 residues. The germline V gene encodes CDR1 DFQATT and CDR2 SNEGSKA (reference sequence).

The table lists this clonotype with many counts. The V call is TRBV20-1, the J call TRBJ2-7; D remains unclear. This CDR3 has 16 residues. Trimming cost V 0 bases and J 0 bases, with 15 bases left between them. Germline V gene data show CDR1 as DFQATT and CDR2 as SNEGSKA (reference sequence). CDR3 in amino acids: CSARDQVAADSYEQYF. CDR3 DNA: TGCAGTGCTAGAGATCAAGTTGCAGCCGACTCCTACGAGCAGTACTTC.

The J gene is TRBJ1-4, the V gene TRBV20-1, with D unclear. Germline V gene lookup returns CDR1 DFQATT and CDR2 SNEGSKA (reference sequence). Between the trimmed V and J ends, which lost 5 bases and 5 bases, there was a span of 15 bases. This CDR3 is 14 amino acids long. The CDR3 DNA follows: TGCAGTGCTCTCCCGAGACTGAAGAATGAAAAACTGTTTTTT. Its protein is CSALPRLKNEKLFF.

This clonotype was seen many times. CDR3 amino acids: CASSFRRAGLEQYF. The CDR3 DNA reads as TGTGCCAGCAGCTTTCGTCGGGCAGGGCTCGAGCAGTACTTC. The chain joins TRBV7-9 to TRBJ2-7; maybe TRBD1 (5 bases). Trimming left V 3 bases short and J 6 bases short, with 15 bases between. The CDR3 sequence is 14 residues long. Germline V gene data show CDR1 as SEHNR and CDR2 as FQNEAQ (reference sequence).

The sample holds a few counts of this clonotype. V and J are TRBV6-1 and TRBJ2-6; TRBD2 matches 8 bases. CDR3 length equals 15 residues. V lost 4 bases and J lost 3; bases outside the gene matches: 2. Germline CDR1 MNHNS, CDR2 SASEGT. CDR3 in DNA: TGTGCCAGCAGTGCGGGGGGGCTTGGGGCCAACGTCCTGACTTTC. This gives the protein CASSAGGLGANVLTF.

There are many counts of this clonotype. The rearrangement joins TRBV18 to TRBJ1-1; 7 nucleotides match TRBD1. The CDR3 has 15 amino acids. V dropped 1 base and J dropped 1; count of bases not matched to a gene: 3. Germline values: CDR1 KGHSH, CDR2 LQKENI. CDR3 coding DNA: TGTGCCAGCTCACCACAGGGACAGAAGAACACTGAAGCTTTCTTT. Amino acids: CASSPQGQKNTEAFF.

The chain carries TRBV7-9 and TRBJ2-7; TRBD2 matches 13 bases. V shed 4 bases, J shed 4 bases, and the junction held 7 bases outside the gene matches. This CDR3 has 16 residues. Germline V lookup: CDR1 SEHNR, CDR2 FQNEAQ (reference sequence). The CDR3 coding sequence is TGTGCCAGCAGCTCCGGACTAGCGGGAGAGGGATACGAGCAGTACTTC. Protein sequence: CASSSGLAGEGYEQYF. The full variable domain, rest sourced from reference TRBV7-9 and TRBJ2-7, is DTGVSQNPRHKITKRGQNVTFRCDPISEHNRLYWYRQTLGQGPEFLTYFQNEAQLEKSRLLSDRFSAERPKGSFSTLEIQRTEQGDSAMYLCASSSGLAGEGYEQYFGPGTRLTVT.

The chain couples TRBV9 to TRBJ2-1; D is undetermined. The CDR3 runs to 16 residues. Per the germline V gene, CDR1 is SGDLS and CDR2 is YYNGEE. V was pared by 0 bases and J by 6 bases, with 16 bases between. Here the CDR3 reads CASSVAYRMGGNEQFF. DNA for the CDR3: TGTGCCAGCAGCGTAGCGTATAGGATGGGTGGCAATGAGCAGTTCTTC.

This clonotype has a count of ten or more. The CDR3 reads CSVDDRGTEAFF. For the CDR3, the DNA is TGCAGCGTTGACGACAGAGGGACTGAAGCTTTCTTT. The chain has TRBV29-1 and TRBJ1-1, with a tentative D call TRBD1 (5 bases). This CDR3 contains 12 residues. V was clipped by 3 bases and J by 5 bases, with 10 bases between them. The germline V gene has CDR1 SQVTM and CDR2 ANQGSEA.

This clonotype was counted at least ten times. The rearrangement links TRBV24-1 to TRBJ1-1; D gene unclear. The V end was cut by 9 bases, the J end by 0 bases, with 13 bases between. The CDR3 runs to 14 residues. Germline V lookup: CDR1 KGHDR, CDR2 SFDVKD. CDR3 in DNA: TGTGCCACCTCGGATAATACTTTGAACACTGAAGCTTTCTTT. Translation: CATSDNTLNTEAFF.

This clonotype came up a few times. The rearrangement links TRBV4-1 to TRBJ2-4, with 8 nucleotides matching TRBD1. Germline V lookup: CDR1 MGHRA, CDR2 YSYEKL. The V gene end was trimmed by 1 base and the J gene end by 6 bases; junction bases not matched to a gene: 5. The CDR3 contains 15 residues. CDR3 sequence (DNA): TGCGCCAGCAGCCAAGGGTCGGACAGGGTAAACATTCAGTACTTC. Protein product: CASSQGSDRVNIQYF.

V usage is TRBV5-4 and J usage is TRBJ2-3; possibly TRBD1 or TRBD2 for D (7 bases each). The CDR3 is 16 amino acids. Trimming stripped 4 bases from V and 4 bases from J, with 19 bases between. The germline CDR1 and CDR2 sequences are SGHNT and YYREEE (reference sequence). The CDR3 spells CASSLNRGGGADTQYF. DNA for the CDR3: TGTGCCAGCAGCCTTAACAGGGGAGGGGGGGCAGATACGCAGTATTTT.

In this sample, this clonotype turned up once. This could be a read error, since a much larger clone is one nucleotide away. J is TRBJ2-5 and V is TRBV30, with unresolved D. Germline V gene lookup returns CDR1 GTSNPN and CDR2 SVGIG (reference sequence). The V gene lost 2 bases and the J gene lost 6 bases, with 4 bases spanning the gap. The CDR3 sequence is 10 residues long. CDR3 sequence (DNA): TGTGCCTGGAGTCAAAAGACCCAGTACTTC. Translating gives CAWSQKTQYF.

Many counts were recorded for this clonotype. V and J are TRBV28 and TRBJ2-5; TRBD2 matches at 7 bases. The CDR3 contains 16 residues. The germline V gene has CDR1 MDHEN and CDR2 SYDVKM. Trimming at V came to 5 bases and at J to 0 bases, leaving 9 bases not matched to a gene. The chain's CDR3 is CASSANGGGYQETQYF. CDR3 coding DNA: TGTGCCAGCAGTGCCAACGGGGGAGGGTACCAAGAGACCCAGTACTTC.

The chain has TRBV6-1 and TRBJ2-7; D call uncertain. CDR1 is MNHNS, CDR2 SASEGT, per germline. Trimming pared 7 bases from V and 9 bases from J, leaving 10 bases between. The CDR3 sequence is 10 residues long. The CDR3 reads CASKWVGQYF. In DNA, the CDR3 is TGTGCCAGCAAGTGGGTTGGGCAGTACTTC.

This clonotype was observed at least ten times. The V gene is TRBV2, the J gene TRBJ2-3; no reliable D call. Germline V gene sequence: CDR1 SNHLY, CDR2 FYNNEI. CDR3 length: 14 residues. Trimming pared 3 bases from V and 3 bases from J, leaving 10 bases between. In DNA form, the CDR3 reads TGTGCCAGCAGTGAGATGATGTGGACAGATACGCAGTATTTT. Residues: CASSEMMWTDTQYF.

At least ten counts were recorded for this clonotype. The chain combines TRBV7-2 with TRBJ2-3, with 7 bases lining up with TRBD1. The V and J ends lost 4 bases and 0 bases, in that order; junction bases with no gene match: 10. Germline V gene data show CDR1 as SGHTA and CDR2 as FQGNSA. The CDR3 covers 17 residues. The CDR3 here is CASSSPGTAFSTDTQYF. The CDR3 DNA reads TGTGCCAGCAGCTCCCCCGGGACAGCCTTTAGCACAGATACGCAGTATTTT.

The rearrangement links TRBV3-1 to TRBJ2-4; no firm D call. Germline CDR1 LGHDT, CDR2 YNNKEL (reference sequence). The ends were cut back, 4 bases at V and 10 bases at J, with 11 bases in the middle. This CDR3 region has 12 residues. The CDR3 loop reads CASSPSSVIQYF. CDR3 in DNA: TGTGCCAGCAGCCCCTCCTCCGTAATTCAGTACTTC.

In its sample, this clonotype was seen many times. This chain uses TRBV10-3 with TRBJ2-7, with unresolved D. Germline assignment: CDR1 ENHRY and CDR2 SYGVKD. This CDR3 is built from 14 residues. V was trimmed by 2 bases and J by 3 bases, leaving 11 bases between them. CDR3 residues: CAISEPGRYYEQYF. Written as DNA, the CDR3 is TGTGCCATCAGTGAGCCAGGTCGATACTACGAGCAGTACTTC.

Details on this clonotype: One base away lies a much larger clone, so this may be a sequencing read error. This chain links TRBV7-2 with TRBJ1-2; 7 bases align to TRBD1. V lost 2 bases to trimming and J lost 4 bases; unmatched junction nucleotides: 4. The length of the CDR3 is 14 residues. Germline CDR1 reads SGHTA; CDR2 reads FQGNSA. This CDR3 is CASSLRRDSYGYTF. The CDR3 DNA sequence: TGTGCCAGCAGCTTACGCCGGGACAGCTATGGCTACACCTTC.

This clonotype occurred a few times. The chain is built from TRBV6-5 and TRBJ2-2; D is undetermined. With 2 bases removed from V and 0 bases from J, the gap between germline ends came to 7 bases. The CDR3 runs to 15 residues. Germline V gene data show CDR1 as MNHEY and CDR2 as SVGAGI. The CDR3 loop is CASSYIGPNTGELFF. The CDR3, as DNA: TGTGCCAGCAGTTACATCGGACCGAACACCGGGGAGCTGTTTTTT.

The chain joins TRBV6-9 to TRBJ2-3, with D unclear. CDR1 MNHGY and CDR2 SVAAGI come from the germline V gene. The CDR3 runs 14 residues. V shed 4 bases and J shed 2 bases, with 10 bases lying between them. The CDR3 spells CASSSRLHTDTQYF. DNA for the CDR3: TGTGCCAGCAGTTCCCGTCTCCACACAGATACGCAGTATTTT.

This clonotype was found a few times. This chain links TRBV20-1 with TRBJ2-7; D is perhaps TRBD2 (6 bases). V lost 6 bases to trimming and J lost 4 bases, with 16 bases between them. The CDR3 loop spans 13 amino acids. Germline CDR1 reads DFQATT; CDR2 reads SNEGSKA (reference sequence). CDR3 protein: CSAEGRDRYEQYF. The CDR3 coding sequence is TGCAGTGCCGAGGGGCGGGACCGTTACGAGCAGTACTTC.

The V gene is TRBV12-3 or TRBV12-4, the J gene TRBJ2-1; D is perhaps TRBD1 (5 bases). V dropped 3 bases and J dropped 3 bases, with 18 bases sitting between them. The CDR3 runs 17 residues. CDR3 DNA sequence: TGTGCCAGCAGTTTTATCCGAGACCAGGGAATCTACAATGAGCAGTTCTTC. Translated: CASSFIRDQGIYNEQFF.

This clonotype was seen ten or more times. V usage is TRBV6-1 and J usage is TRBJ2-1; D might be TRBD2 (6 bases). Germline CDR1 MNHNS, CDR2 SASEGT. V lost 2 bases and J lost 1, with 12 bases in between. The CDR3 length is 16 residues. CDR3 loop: CASSESGSGSYNEQFF. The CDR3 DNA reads TGTGCCAGCAGTGAAAGTGGTAGCGGTTCCTACAATGAGCAGTTCTTC.

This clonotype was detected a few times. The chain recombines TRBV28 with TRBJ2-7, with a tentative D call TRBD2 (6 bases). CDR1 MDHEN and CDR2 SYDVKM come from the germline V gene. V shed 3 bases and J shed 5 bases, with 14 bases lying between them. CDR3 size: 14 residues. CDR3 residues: CASSFMRTGDEQYF. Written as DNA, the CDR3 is TGTGCCAGCAGTTTTATGAGGACGGGGGACGAGCAGTACTTC.

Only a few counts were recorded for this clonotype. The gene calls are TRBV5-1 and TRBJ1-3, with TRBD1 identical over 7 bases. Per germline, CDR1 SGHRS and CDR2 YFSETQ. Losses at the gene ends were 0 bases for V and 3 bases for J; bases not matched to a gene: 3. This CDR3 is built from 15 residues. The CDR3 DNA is TGCGCCAGCAGCTTGGCCGGGGACAGTGGAAACACCATATATTTT. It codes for CASSLAGDSGNTIYF.

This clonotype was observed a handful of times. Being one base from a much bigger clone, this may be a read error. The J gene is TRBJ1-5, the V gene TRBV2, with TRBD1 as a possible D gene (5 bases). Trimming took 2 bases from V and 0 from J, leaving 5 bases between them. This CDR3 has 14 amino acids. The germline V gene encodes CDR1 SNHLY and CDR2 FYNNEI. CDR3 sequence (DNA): TGTGCCAGCAGTGAACAGGGTAGCAATCAGCCCCAGCATTTT. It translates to CASSEQGSNQPQHF.

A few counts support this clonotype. CDR3 DNA: TGTGCCTGGAGTGTGATTCCGAACTATGGCTACACCTTC. Protein product: CAWSVIPNYGYTF. V gene TRBV30 combines with J gene TRBJ1-2; D is uncertain. CDR1 GTSNPN and CDR2 SVGIG come from the germline V gene (reference sequence). The CDR3 extends over 13 amino acids. Trimming shortened V by 0 bases and J by 2 bases, and 7 bases separated the two germline ends.

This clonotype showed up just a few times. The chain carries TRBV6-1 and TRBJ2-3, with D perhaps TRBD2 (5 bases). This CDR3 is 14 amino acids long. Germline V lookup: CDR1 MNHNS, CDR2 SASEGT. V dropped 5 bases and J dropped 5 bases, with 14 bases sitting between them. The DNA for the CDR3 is TGTGCCAGCAGTTCTGGGAGCATCGTAGATACGCAGTATTTT. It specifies CASSSGSIVDTQYF.